Reported below is one T cell receptor beta chain. It has no known antigen specificity. No much larger clone exists at a distance of one base, and base qualities are not known. Per the germline V gene, MGHRA is the CDR1 and YSYEKL is the CDR2. V and J lose 9 bases and 5 bases, and a span of 25 bases separates them. Including cysteine and phenylalanine, the CDR3 has 17 amino acids. CDR3 DNA only is kept here, 51 bases in frame from base 1. The trial excluded patients who had a history of autoimmune disease or who were on systemic immunosuppression. Peripheral blood for TCR sequencing was collected from all dose cohorts at baseline, on cycle 4 day 1, and on cycle 7 day 1. The samples were taken from a phase I, first-in-human, multicenter, open-label dose-escalation trial of ivuxolimab. Adults with locally advanced or metastatic melanoma, renal cell carcinoma, hepatocellular carcinoma or head and neck squamous cell carcinoma were enrolled in the trial. Before TCR sequencing, CD4+ T cells and CD8+ T cells from peripheral blood were sorted into separate populations.

For sequencing of the TCRbeta CDR3 region, genomic DNA was extracted from the sorted cells. TCRbeta CDR3 regions were sequenced using the immunoSEQ Assay. Held by TCRdb, this immuneACCESS table contains in-frame sequences only and omits some clones. Under half of the omission traces to an unresolved V gene where checked; the cause of the rest is unknown. The sample table shows 20,000 to 30,000 clones, and roughly 90% are seen once. The ten most abundant clones make up about 33% of the sample. The entry originates in a study of OX40 agonist ivuxolimab in advanced cancers. A note on the overall study: Ivuxolimab, which targeted the costimulatory receptor OX40 (CD134), was an agonistic, fully human IgG2 monoclonal antibody. Intravenous ivuxolimab was administered to patients every 2 weeks at six dose levels: 0.01, 0.1, 0.3, 1.5, 3 and 10 mg/kg. Of the roughly 54 patients in dose escalation, around 19 had hepatocellular carcinoma, roughly 15 had melanoma, 9 had renal cell carcinoma and 9 had head and neck cancer. In the dose-escalation cohort, roughly four fifths of patients were male, and the mean age was roughly 60 years, with a range of roughly 23 to 85. Prior anti-PD-1, anti-PD-L1 or anti-CTLA-4 therapy was permitted, and checkpoint inhibitors had been received by more than 35% of dose-escalation patients. Partial responses occurred in three dose-escalation patients, of whom one had hepatocellular carcinoma and two had cutaneous melanoma. The purpose of peripheral TCRbeta sequencing was to test whether ivuxolimab changed TCR sequence diversity and led to clonal T-cell expansion. The paper describes the monotherapy dose-escalation part (N = 52 patients) of the phase I trial of ivuxolimab. The research as a whole found: The antigen specificity of the clonally expanded peripheral T cells was not determined. At doses from 0.1 to 3.0 mg/kg, clonal expansion was seen in both CD4+ and CD8+ blood T cells between baseline and week 6. After ivuxolimab, more expanded clones were found on average in CD8+ T cells than in CD4+ T cells. In the 0.1-3.0 mg/kg groups, partial responders had among the lowest normalized peripheral clonal expansion, particularly in CD8+ T cells. Low levels of normalized T-cell clonal expansion were also seen in some patients who did not respond.

The sequence links TRBV4-1 to TRBJ2-2, with the D call tentatively TRBD1 or TRBD2, each fitting 5 bases. Sequencing was performed on CD4+ or CD8+ T cells sorted from blood, taken in a trial of the OX40 agonist ivuxolimab. This clonotype was sampled from an adult with an advanced solid tumor such as melanoma, head and neck, liver or kidney cancer. This receptor carries the CDR3 CARIRGEFKVGTGELFF. The DNA is TGCGCCAGAATTAGAGGGGAGTTCAAGGTGGGGACCGGGGAGCTGTTTTTT.